Listed here are 30 T cell receptor beta chains from one sample, sequenced in a study of blood T cell repertoires in COVID-19. Here immunoSEQ multiplex PCR was the method, and the copy in TCRdb shows in-frame clones only, minus some. The sample consists of around 160,000 clones, around 85% of them appearing once. Sequencing input: peripheral blood. The source of these receptors is a woman between 40 and 55 years old with active or convalescent COVID-19.

This chain uses TRBV28 with TRBJ1-5; D might be TRBD1 (6 bases). The CDR3 consists of 15 residues. The germline V gene encodes CDR1 MDHEN and CDR2 SYDVKM. V was cut by 6 bases and J by 2 bases, with 14 bases left in between. As DNA, the CDR3 is TGTGCCAGCAGGCCCACAGGGTGGGGCAATCAGCCCCAGCATTTT. It yields the protein CASRPTGWGNQPQHF.

V is TRBV28 and J is TRBJ1-2; D is ambiguous. The CDR3 covers 11 residues. CDR1 is MDHEN, CDR2 SYDVKM, per germline. The V end was cut by 6 bases, the J end by 2 bases, with 4 bases between. The CDR3 DNA sequence: TGTGCCAGCAGACAAAACTATGGCTACACCTTC. It codes for CASRQNYGYTF.

The rearrangement joins TRBV23-1 to TRBJ1-5; TRBD1 matches 7 bases. TRBV23-1 is an open reading frame, and its role is uncertain. The CDR3 loop spans 11 amino acids. V gave up 10 bases and J gave up 6 bases; unmatched junction bases: 3. In nucleotides, the CDR3 is TGCGCCACCCCAGGGGGTCAGCCCCAGCATTTT. As protein: CATPGGQPQHF.

The chain is built from TRBV5-3 and TRBJ1-3; D might be TRBD1 (6 bases). TRBV5-3 is identified as an open reading frame with a role that is uncertain. V lost 4 bases and J 4 bases, leaving 15 bases between the germline ends. The CDR3 contains 15 residues. This CDR3 reads CARSPGTLPGNTIYF. CDR3 DNA: TGTGCCAGAAGCCCGGGGACATTGCCAGGAAACACCATATATTTT.

This chain joins TRBV7-9 and TRBJ1-4; D not resolved. Trimming removed 5 bases from V and 5 bases from J, with 15 bases in between. The CDR3 spans 15 residues. Germline CDR1 is SEHNR and CDR2 is FQNEAQ (reference sequence). The CDR3 region has the DNA TGTGCCAGCAGCCCCGGGAATGCCGTGAATGAAAAACTGTTTTTT. Encoded protein: CASSPGNAVNEKLFF.

CDR3 coding DNA: TGCGCCAGCAGCCCCTCGCTGGTGGGGACAGGGGAAAACATTCAGTACTTC. This translates into CASSPSLVGTGENIQYF. The chain has TRBV4-1 and TRBJ2-4; TRBD1 matches at 10 bases. Losses at the gene ends were 4 bases for V and 5 bases for J; bases not matched to a gene: 11. CDR3 length: 17 amino acids. Germline assignment: CDR1 MGHRA and CDR2 YSYEKL.

In its sample, this clone was seen once. The rearrangement joins TRBV18 to TRBJ1-2; D gene uncertain. This CDR3 has 13 amino acids. V lost 2 bases and J lost 0, with 4 bases in between. Germline-derived CDR1 and CDR2 are KGHSH and LQKENI. The CDR3, as DNA: TGTGCCAGCTCACCAGGAGCTAACTATGGCTACACCTTC. It codes for CASSPGANYGYTF.

The rearrangement uses TRBV5-4 and TRBJ2-5; TRBD1 aligns across 9 bases. V shed 4 bases, J shed 1 base, and the junction held 8 bases outside the gene matches. The germline V gene has CDR1 SGHNT and CDR2 YYREEE (reference sequence). CDR3 length: 16 residues. CDR3 nucleotides: TGTGCCAGCAGCGGCGGGACAGGGAGACTCCAAGAGACCCAGTACTTC. This translates into CASSGGTGRLQETQYF.

The chain recombines TRBV11-2 with TRBJ2-3; the match to TRBD2 covers 7 bases. This CDR3 has 15 residues. V lost 9 bases to trimming and J lost 5 bases; unmatched junction nucleotides: 14. Germline loops: CDR1 SGHAT, CDR2 FQNNGV. The CDR3 DNA follows: TGTGCCAGTCAACCTATGACTAGCTTTTTAGATACGCAGTATTTT. Amino acid sequence: CASQPMTSFLDTQYF.

The genes are TRBV7-2 and TRBJ2-5, with D maybe TRBD1 (6 bases). CDR1 and CDR2 from the germline V gene are SGHTA and FQGNSA. This CDR3 is built from 13 residues. V dropped 4 bases and J dropped 4 bases, with 10 bases sitting between them. The CDR3 protein is CASSSWTVETQYF. The CDR3 bases are TGTGCCAGCAGCTCATGGACAGTAGAGACCCAGTACTTC. The variable domain in full, completed from reference TRBV7-2 and TRBJ2-5, reads GAGVSQSPSNKVTEKGKDVELRCDPISGHTALYWYRQSLGQGLEFLIYFQGNSAPDKSGLPSDRFSAERTGGSVSTLTIQRTQQEDSAVYLCASSSWTVETQYFGPGTRLLVL.

The V and J genes are TRBV18 and TRBJ1-4; 7 bases agree with TRBD1. The germline V gene encodes CDR1 KGHSH and CDR2 LQKENI. This CDR3 is 14 amino acids long. V gave up 4 bases and J gave up 6 bases; unmatched junction bases: 5. The CDR3 DNA is TGTGCCAGCTCACGAAGGGGGACAGATGAAAAACTGTTTTTT. This sequence encodes CASSRRGTDEKLFF.

The J gene is TRBJ2-5, the V gene TRBV24-1; perhaps TRBD1 as D (6 bases). The ends were cut back, 5 bases at V and 5 bases at J, with 17 bases in the middle. CDR1 and CDR2 from the germline V gene are KGHDR and SFDVKD. The CDR3 extends over 15 amino acids. The CDR3 loop reads CATSVGGRERETQYF. As DNA, the CDR3 is TGTGCCACCAGTGTAGGGGGTCGAGAGAGGGAGACCCAGTACTTC.

This clone turned up a few times. The chain uses TRBV20-1 and TRBJ1-5, with D possibly matching TRBD1 (5 bases). Germline V gene sequence: CDR1 DFQATT, CDR2 SNEGSKA (reference sequence). CDR3 length equals 17 residues. V was trimmed by 3 bases and J by 0 bases, leaving 18 bases between them. The CDR3 here is CSASSGTPLYSNQPQHF. CDR3 bases: TGCAGTGCTAGTTCGGGGACTCCCCTATATAGCAATCAGCCCCAGCATTTT.

Remarks on this clone: This sample includes further DNA sequences coding for the same CDR3. The chain couples TRBV18 to TRBJ2-3, with a tentative D call TRBD2 (6 bases). V lost 0 bases, J lost 3 bases, and 7 bases lay in between. Germline loops: CDR1 KGHSH, CDR2 LQKENI. This CDR3 spans 14 amino acids. The CDR3 spells CASSPPSGTDTQYF. The CDR3, as DNA: TGTGCCAGCTCACCACCGAGCGGGACAGATACGCAGTATTTT.

J is TRBJ2-7 and V is TRBV30; tentative D call: TRBD1 (5 bases). This CDR3 is 14 amino acids long. Trimming removed 0 bases at V and 3 bases at J, with 12 bases between. Germline CDR1 is GTSNPN and CDR2 is SVGIG (reference sequence). CDR3 protein: CAWSVWQGHYEQYF. The CDR3 bases are TGTGCCTGGAGTGTTTGGCAGGGTCACTACGAGCAGTACTTC.

The CDR3: CAGPHLLAECYEQYF. Written as DNA, the CDR3 is TGTGCCGGACCTCATCTCCTAGCGGAGTGTTACGAGCAGTACTTC. V and J are TRBV3-1 (or the pseudogene TRBV3-2) and TRBJ2-7; 7 bases agree with TRBD2. Germline values: CDR1 LGHDT, CDR2 YNNKEL (reference sequence). Trimming at V came to 11 bases and at J to 4 bases, leaving 17 bases not matched to a gene. This CDR3 spans 15 amino acids.

V and J are TRBV18 and TRBJ1-6, with a weak D call TRBD1 (5 bases). CDR1 KGHSH and CDR2 LQKENI come from the germline V gene. The V end was cut by 1 base, the J end by 8 bases, with 12 bases between. The CDR3 has 15 amino acids. CDR3: CASSPRPGHDSPLHF. Written as DNA, the CDR3 is TGTGCCAGCTCACCACGCCCAGGGCATGATTCACCCCTCCACTTT.

V is TRBV19 and J is TRBJ1-1, with D tentatively TRBD1 (5 bases). This CDR3 is built from 16 residues. The germline CDR1 and CDR2 sequences are LNHDA and SQIVND (reference sequence). Trimming shortened V by 7 bases and J by 3 bases, and 21 bases separated the two germline ends. The DNA of the CDR3 is TGTGCCAGTAAGGGGAATCTCTGGGGACTCTACACTGAAGCTTTCTTT. It is translated as CASKGNLWGLYTEAFF.

The V call is TRBV24-1, the J call TRBJ1-2; 9 positions match TRBD1. Per the germline V gene, CDR1 is KGHDR and CDR2 is SFDVKD. Losses at the gene ends were 5 bases for V and 5 bases for J; bases not matched to a gene: 8. CDR3 size: 15 residues. In DNA form, the CDR3 reads TGTGCCACCAGTGGCTGGGACAGGGAGGGGTATGGCTACACCTTC. Its protein is CATSGWDREGYGYTF.

The V call is TRBV10-1, the J call TRBJ1-1; no reliable D call. Germline V gives CDR1 WNHNN, CDR2 SYGVQD (reference sequence). This CDR3 region has 15 residues. The V end lost 8 bases, the J end lost 1 base, and 17 bases lay between the germline ends. CDR3: CASDQEGGRNTEAFF. As DNA, the CDR3 is TGCGCCAGCGACCAGGAGGGTGGGCGGAACACTGAAGCTTTCTTT.

The chain links TRBV28 to TRBJ1-2, with D hard to call. There are 13 residues in the CDR3. Germline V CDR1 and CDR2: MDHEN, SYDVKM. V was clipped by 6 bases and J by 8 bases, with 16 bases between them. The CDR3 sequence: CASSTPAPGGYTF. CDR3 nucleotide sequence: TGTGCCAGCAGCACACCAGCTCCCGGGGGCTACACCTTC.

The J gene is TRBJ2-7, the V gene TRBV19, with D possibly TRBD1 on 6 matching bases. Trimming stripped 5 bases from V and 5 bases from J, with 13 bases between. The germline V gene encodes CDR1 LNHDA and CDR2 SQIVND (reference sequence). The CDR3 consists of 13 residues. This CDR3 is CASSPRGRHEQYF. The DNA for the CDR3 is TGTGCCAGTAGTCCCAGGGGCCGACACGAGCAGTACTTC.

The chain links TRBV13 to TRBJ2-3; 8 bases map to TRBD2. Germline V lookup: CDR1 PRHDT, CDR2 FYEKMQ (reference sequence). J gave up 5 bases and V 4 bases, and 20 bases lay outside the gene matches. The CDR3 contains 19 residues. CDR3 sequence: CASSSKAHPFGGARDTQYF. The DNA of the CDR3 is TGTGCCAGCAGCTCAAAAGCCCACCCTTTCGGGGGGGCCCGAGATACGCAGTATTTT.

Here the CDR3 reads CASSLGGLNNSPLHF. The CDR3 DNA follows: TGTGCCAGCAGCTTAGGAGGGCTGAATAATTCACCCCTCCACTTT. J is TRBJ1-6 and V is TRBV11-3; D remains ambiguous. CDR3 length: 15 residues. CDR1 SGHNT and CDR2 YENEEA come from the germline V gene. Trimming stripped 1 base from V and 5 bases from J, with 9 bases between.

The gene calls are TRBV2 and TRBJ2-7, with 7 nucleotides matching TRBD1. This CDR3 has 13 residues. V shed 1 base, J shed 6 bases, and the junction held 3 bases outside the gene matches. Per germline, CDR1 SNHLY and CDR2 FYNNEI. CDR3 in amino acids: CASSEGAGGEQYF. The CDR3 nucleotides are TGTGCCAGCAGTGAAGGGGCAGGGGGCGAGCAGTACTTC.

The chain couples TRBV5-1 to TRBJ1-2; unclear D gene. Trimming took off 0 bases at V and 5 bases at J, with 11 bases between the two ends. Germline-derived CDR1 and CDR2 are SGHRS and YFSETQ. The CDR3 length is 14 residues. CDR3: CASSLGTGRYGYTF. The CDR3 DNA reads as TGCGCCAGCAGCTTGGGTACGGGTCGATATGGCTACACCTTC.

The chain carries TRBV21-1 and TRBJ2-2; the D call TRBD2 from the table was never checked on the DNA. TRBV21-1 is termed a pseudogene. The CDR3 is made up of 17 amino acids. CDR3 sequence reads: CASGKASGRVPTGELFF. The CDR3 bases are TGTGCCAGCGGTAAAGCTAGCGGGAGGGTCCCCACCGGGGAGCTGTTTTTT.

This chain uses TRBV18 with TRBJ1-3; D call uncertain. Germline CDR1 is KGHSH and CDR2 is LQKENI. V lost 4 bases and J 0 bases, leaving 10 bases between the germline ends. This CDR3 has 15 amino acids. CDR3 bases: TGTGCCAGCTCACGGCGGGTTATCTCTGGAAACACCATATATTTT. It is translated as CASSRRVISGNTIYF.

The chain combines TRBV28 with TRBJ1-5; no clear D gene. V was pared by 2 bases and J by 3 bases, with 5 bases between. Germline V gives CDR1 MDHEN, CDR2 SYDVKM. The CDR3 is made up of 13 amino acids. This CDR3 reads CASSLQDNQPQHF. The CDR3 DNA reads TGTGCCAGCAGTTTACAGGACAATCAGCCCCAGCATTTT.

The V call is TRBV5-5, the J call TRBJ2-2; 7 positions match TRBD2. V dropped 2 bases and J dropped 0; count of bases not matched to a gene: 7. Looked up from germline, CDR1 is SGHKS and CDR2 is YYEKEE (reference sequence). The CDR3 is 17 residues long. The CDR3 bases are TGTGCCAGCAGCTTAGGCGGGAGACGGACGAACACCGGGGAGCTGTTTTTT. It is translated as CASSLGGRRTNTGELFF. Using reference TRBV5-5 and TRBJ2-2 for the parts outside the CDR3, the full variable domain is DAGVTQSPTHLIKTRGQQVTLRCSPISGHKSVSWYQQVLGQGPQFIFQYYEKEERGRGNFPDRFSARQFPNYSSELNVNALLLGDSALYLCASSLGGRRTNTGELFFGEGSRLTVL.